This T cell receptor beta chain was documented in a study of blood T cell repertoires in COVID-19. Study details: COVID-19 samples, acute and convalescent, were from the United States, Italy and Spain. Sample material is recorded as cDNA or gDNA derived from T cells, B-cell-depleted T cells, or PBMCs.

Per the study methods: Amplifying reference gene primers gave estimates of nucleated cell counts. TCRdb keeps only in-frame clones here, not all; method: immunoSEQ multiplex PCR. The DNA gave D and trimming, while V, J and clone size come from that table. The table has about 33,000 clones, over 80% seen once. CDR1 is GTSNPN, CDR2 SVGIG, per germline (reference sequence). Trimming shortened V by 3 bases and J by 4 bases, and 9 bases separated the two germline ends. CDR3 length: 12 amino acids. Sequencing input: peripheral blood. The TCR was taken from a human donor with active COVID-19. The donor label of this sample is uncertain. The chain has TRBV30 and TRBJ1-2; D is perhaps TRBD1 (5 bases). The chain's CDR3 is CAWRTAGYGYTF. CDR3 DNA sequence: TGTGCCTGGAGGACAGCCGGCTATGGCTACACCTTC.